The next 5 T cell receptor beta chains were all read from a single sample in a study of Ad26.COV2.S vaccination and SARS-CoV-2 variants. Noted treatment: roughly 20 received Ad26.COV2.S at low or high dose, single or two shots; about 5 received placebo; per-sample allocation not given. Sampling was performed 63 days after the first vaccine or placebo injection. TCRdb's copy holds only in-frame clones and misses some; the assay was immunoSEQ multiplex PCR. The data contain some 480,000 clones, roughly nine tenths of them seen just once; the ten biggest clones take up 13%. The sequencing here drew on peripheral blood, taken in a trial of Ad26.COV2.S vaccine versus placebo. These receptors were obtained from a person between 18 and 65 years old who received the Ad26.COV2.S COVID-19 vaccine or a placebo.

The chain has TRBV10-3 and TRBJ1-6; 10 bases agree with TRBD1. V lost 6 bases, J lost 5 bases, and 4 bases stayed unmatched. The CDR3 covers 15 residues. The germline V gene encodes CDR1 ENHRY and CDR2 SYGVKD. CDR3 bases: TGTGCCATCAGGAGGACAGGGGGGGATAATTCACCCCTCCACTTT. Its translation is CAIRRTGGDNSPLHF.

The V and J genes are TRBV18 and TRBJ1-5; D is perhaps TRBD1 (5 bases). Germline V lookup: CDR1 KGHSH, CDR2 LQKENI. The ends were cut back, 6 bases at V and 4 bases at J, with 10 bases in the middle. This CDR3 region has 13 residues. CDR3 DNA sequence: TGTGCCAGCTCCGAACAGGTTAATCAGCCCCAGCATTTT. Amino acids: CASSEQVNQPQHF.

The count of this clone is one. V gene TRBV5-1 combines with J gene TRBJ2-7; TRBD1 matches at 7 bases. The CDR3 totals 14 residues. V shed 6 bases, J shed 0 bases, and the junction held 6 bases outside the gene matches. CDR1 and CDR2 (germline): SGHRS, YFSETQ. Written as DNA, the CDR3 is TGCGCCAGCACCGGGGACAGCAGCTCCTACGAGCAGTACTTC. Protein: CASTGDSSSYEQYF.

The chain is built from TRBV27 and TRBJ2-7; D is possibly TRBD1 (6 bases). Germline assignment: CDR1 MNHEY and CDR2 SMNVEV (reference sequence). Trimming cost V 5 bases and J 4 bases, with 12 bases left between them. The length of the CDR3 is 13 residues. The CDR3, as DNA: TGTGCCAGCAGTATCAACAGGGTATACGAGCAGTACTTC. It specifies CASSINRVYEQYF.

The chain combines TRBV3-1 (or the pseudogene TRBV3-2) with TRBJ2-7; 12 positions match TRBD2. CDR3 length: 18 amino acids. Germline V gene data show CDR1 as LGHDT and CDR2 as YNNKEL (reference sequence). J gave up 3 bases and V 4 bases, and 13 bases lay outside the gene matches. The CDR3 spells CASSRETSGRVGSYEQYF. CDR3 in DNA: TGTGCCAGCAGCCGAGAGACTAGCGGGAGAGTGGGGAGCTACGAGCAGTACTTC.